One sample yielded the 27 T cell receptor beta chains listed below, sequenced in a study of T cells after yellow fever vaccination. TCRdb ran MiXCR on the 5' RACE reads and lists one entry per CDR3 protein. The data show about 210,000 distinct CDR3 sequences, 6.7% seen once. Sequences were derived from CD4+ T cells sorted from PBMCs, sampled on the day of the yellow fever booster vaccination. The source is a man aged 25 to 45 who received the YFV17D yellow fever vaccine.

The chain couples TRBV7-2 to TRBJ2-1; D might be TRBD2 (5 bases). The V end was cut by 3 bases, the J end by 2 bases, with 11 bases between. The CDR3 has 15 amino acids. Germline V gives CDR1 SGHTA, CDR2 FQGNSA. CDR3 nucleotides: TGTGCCAGCAGCTTGGAGCGGAACCCCTACAATGAGCAGTTCTTC. Translated, it gives CASSLERNPYNEQFF.

The rearrangement uses TRBV25-1 and TRBJ2-1; no definite D call. Trimming stripped 2 bases from V and 5 bases from J, with 13 bases between. The CDR3 sequence is 15 residues long. The germline gives CDR1 MGHDK, CDR2 SYGVNS. The CDR3 sequence is CASSENGPQHNEQFF. DNA of the CDR3: TGTGCCAGCAGTGAAAATGGACCCCAGCACAATGAGCAGTTCTTC. Filled out from reference TRBV25-1 and TRBJ2-1, the complete variable domain reads EADIYQTPRYLVIGTGKKITLECSQTMGHDKMYWYQQDPGMELHLIHYSYGVNSTEKGDLSSESTVSRIRTEHFPLTLESARPSHTSQYLCASSENGPQHNEQFFGPGTRLTVL.

This clonotype showed up many times. The rearrangement uses TRBV9 and TRBJ1-5; no clear D. Per the germline V gene, CDR1 is SGDLS and CDR2 is YYNGEE. Trimming cost V 0 bases and J 4 bases, with 8 bases left between them. The CDR3 totals 14 residues. The chain's CDR3 is CASSVGGFNQPQHF. CDR3 in DNA: TGTGCCAGCAGCGTAGGAGGGTTTAATCAGCCCCAGCATTTT.

The CDR3 DNA follows: TGCAGTGCTAGAGATCTGTACAGGGTGAACACCGGGGAGCTGTTTTTT. As protein: CSARDLYRVNTGELFF. This chain links TRBV20-1 with TRBJ2-2, with D perhaps TRBD1 (6 bases). This CDR3 contains 16 residues. V lost 0 bases, J lost 1 base, and 12 bases lay in between. Germline loops: CDR1 DFQATT, CDR2 SNEGSKA (reference sequence).

This clonotype came up a few times. The J gene is TRBJ1-4, the V gene TRBV20-1; the D gene is possibly TRBD1 (6 bases). CDR1 DFQATT and CDR2 SNEGSKA come from the germline V gene (reference sequence). The CDR3 contains 17 residues. Between the trimmed V and J ends, which lost 6 bases and 7 bases, there was a span of 27 bases. CDR3 nucleotides: TGCAGTGCGCGGGGCCCCGGGACATCAGGTGGGACTGAAAAACTGTTTTTT. It yields the protein CSARGPGTSGGTEKLFF.

This clonotype was counted ten times or more. This chain connects TRBV6-2 or TRBV6-3 to TRBJ2-7, with D maybe TRBD1 (6 bases). Germline V gene lookup returns CDR1 MNHEY and CDR2 SVGEGT. V dropped 5 bases and J dropped 4 bases, with 9 bases sitting between them. The CDR3 runs 12 residues. The chain's CDR3 is CASSQGRYEQYF. The CDR3 region has the DNA TGTGCCAGCAGTCAGGGGCGGTACGAGCAGTACTTC.

There are many counts of this clonotype. The chain joins TRBV12-3 or TRBV12-4 to TRBJ2-5; 7 bases line up with TRBD1. V dropped 3 bases and J dropped 2; count of bases not matched to a gene: 6. CDR3 length: 15 amino acids. The chain's CDR3 is CASSLGDRNQETQYF. CDR3 bases: TGTGCCAGCAGTTTGGGGGACAGAAATCAAGAGACCCAGTACTTC.

This clonotype came up many times. V and J are TRBV20-1 and TRBJ2-1; D may be TRBD2 (5 bases). V dropped 1 base and J dropped 4 bases, with 5 bases sitting between them. The CDR3 contains 12 residues. Germline V CDR1 and CDR2: DFQATT, SNEGSKA (reference sequence). CDR3 loop: CSARAGYNEQFF. DNA of the CDR3: TGCAGTGCTAGAGCGGGATACAATGAGCAGTTCTTC.

In its sample, this clonotype was seen a few times. This chain connects TRBV6-5 to TRBJ2-7; no clear D. Per the germline V gene, CDR1 is MNHEY and CDR2 is SVGAGI. This CDR3 region has 15 residues. Deletions cut 0 bases from V and 0 bases from J, with 9 bases between. CDR3 coding DNA: TGTGCCAGCAGTTACTCGCGGTCGAGCTCCTACGAGCAGTACTTC. Protein sequence: CASSYSRSSSYEQYF.

This chain uses TRBV10-3 with TRBJ2-1; no clear D gene. Germline lookup yields CDR1 ENHRY and CDR2 SYGVKD. The V end was cut by 2 bases, the J end by 5 bases, with 4 bases between. The CDR3 contains 12 residues. CDR3 bases: TGTGCCATCAGTGAGCAGGACAATGAGCAGTTCTTC. The encoded protein is CAISEQDNEQFF.

Ten or more counts support this clonotype. The J gene is TRBJ2-3, the V gene TRBV5-4, with D possibly TRBD2 on 5 matching bases. CDR1 is SGHNT and CDR2 is YYREEE in the germline V gene (reference sequence). This CDR3 has 13 residues. Trimming took 3 bases from V and 2 from J, leaving 7 bases between them. CDR3 coding DNA: TGTGCCAGCAGCTCAGGACTCACAGATACGCAGTATTTT. This sequence encodes CASSSGLTDTQYF.

This clonotype has more than one count but fewer than ten. The chain links TRBV7-2 to TRBJ2-4; D remains ambiguous. V was trimmed by 1 base and J by 8 bases, leaving 15 bases between them. Germline V gene lookup returns CDR1 SGHTA and CDR2 FQGNSA. This CDR3 has 15 amino acids. In DNA form, the CDR3 reads TGTGCCAGCAGCTTAGAAACCGGAGTTCGGGACATTCAGTACTTC. Amino acid sequence: CASSLETGVRDIQYF.

This clonotype was observed a few times. V and J are TRBV27 and TRBJ1-6; 11 bases line up with TRBD1. The V gene's germline CDR1 is MNHEY and CDR2 SMNVEV (reference sequence). This CDR3 has 14 residues. The V segment lost 5 bases and the J segment 10 bases; nucleotides outside the gene matches: 4. CDR3 in amino acids: CASSADRGQSPLHF. In DNA, the CDR3 is TGTGCCAGCAGTGCGGACAGGGGGCAATCACCCCTCCACTTT.

This clonotype was recorded at least ten times. V gene TRBV27 combines with J gene TRBJ2-1; 9 nucleotides line up with TRBD1. V lost 3 bases to trimming and J lost 3 bases; unmatched junction nucleotides: 3. This CDR3 comprises 15 residues. Germline V lookup: CDR1 MNHEY, CDR2 SMNVEV (reference sequence). The CDR3 nucleotides are TGTGCCAGCAGTTTCCGGGACAGGGACTACAATGAGCAGTTCTTC. It codes for CASSFRDRDYNEQFF.

This clonotype was recorded at least ten times. V is TRBV6-1 and J is TRBJ2-7, with D possibly matching TRBD1 (6 bases). The CDR3 covers 14 residues. Per germline, CDR1 MNHNS and CDR2 SASEGT. V was shortened by 7 bases and J by 6 bases, with 19 bases between the two germline ends. The DNA of the CDR3 is TGTGCCAGCAACCAGGGGCATGGATTCGCCGAGCAGTACTTC. It specifies CASNQGHGFAEQYF.

This clonotype was seen a few times. V and J are TRBV20-1 and TRBJ2-6; perhaps TRBD2 as D (5 bases). Trimming pared 5 bases from V and 1 base from J, leaving 27 bases between. The germline gives CDR1 DFQATT, CDR2 SNEGSKA (reference sequence). CDR3 length: 20 residues. CDR3 amino acids: CSADPRGKGYWESGANVLTF. CDR3 nucleotides: TGCAGTGCTGACCCTCGTGGAAAAGGCTATTGGGAGTCTGGGGCCAACGTCCTGACTTTC.

V gene TRBV20-1 combines with J gene TRBJ2-1, with TRBD1 identical over 10 bases. This CDR3 is built from 17 residues. Germline V CDR1 and CDR2: DFQATT, SNEGSKA (reference sequence). J gave up 8 bases and V 0 bases, and 13 bases lay outside the gene matches. This CDR3 is CSARDLRTGQGRDEQFF. CDR3 sequence (DNA): TGCAGTGCTAGAGATCTTCGGACGGGACAGGGGCGGGATGAGCAGTTCTTC.

V is TRBV3-1 and J is TRBJ2-1, with TRBD1 matching over 8 bases. The trim removed 11 bases at V and 3 bases at J, leaving 12 bases unmatched. The CDR3 runs 15 residues. Germline CDR1 and CDR2: LGHDT and YNNKEL (reference sequence). The CDR3 DNA reads TGTGCCTGCACCTTACAGGGGGTCGGCTACAATGAGCAGTTCTTC. Protein product: CACTLQGVGYNEQFF.

The chain is built from TRBV20-1 and TRBJ2-3; tentatively, D is TRBD2 (5 bases). The CDR3 extends over 13 amino acids. Germline values: CDR1 DFQATT, CDR2 SNEGSKA (reference sequence). Trimming took 3 bases from V and 4 from J, leaving 11 bases between them. The CDR3 sequence: CSARVPEADTQYF. The CDR3 coding sequence is TGCAGTGCTAGGGTACCGGAGGCAGATACGCAGTATTTT.

This clonotype was counted only a few times. The chain couples TRBV20-1 to TRBJ2-1; weak D call: TRBD2 (6 bases). V gave up 2 bases and J gave up 6 bases, with 14 bases separating them. Germline V lookup: CDR1 DFQATT, CDR2 SNEGSKA (reference sequence). The length of the CDR3 is 14 residues. DNA of the CDR3: TGCAGTGCTAGAAGTCAGCGGGTGGGCAATGAGCAGTTCTTC. Its translation: CSARSQRVGNEQFF.

The table lists this clonotype with many counts. A read error may account for a junction end that differs from germline. The chain recombines TRBV20-1 with TRBJ1-5; perhaps TRBD1 as D (6 bases). This CDR3 has 12 amino acids. Per germline, CDR1 DFQATT and CDR2 SNEGSKA (reference sequence). The CDR3 DNA reads as TGCAGTGCTGCGGGGGGCAAACAGCCCCAGCATTTT. It translates to CSAAGGKQPQHF.

This clonotype was observed a handful of times. This chain joins TRBV20-1 and TRBJ2-1; D ambiguous. Germline V lookup: CDR1 DFQATT, CDR2 SNEGSKA (reference sequence). The CDR3 runs 13 residues. V was clipped by 3 bases and J by 8 bases, with 14 bases between them. The CDR3 coding sequence is TGCAGTGCTAGCCAGACTCATGGCCATGAGCAGTTCTTC. Translated: CSASQTHGHEQFF.

The chain combines TRBV20-1 with TRBJ1-5; possible D gene TRBD1, 6 bases. The CDR3 sequence is 15 residues long. CDR1 DFQATT and CDR2 SNEGSKA come from the germline V gene (reference sequence). Trimming took 1 base from V and 2 from J, leaving 12 bases between them. The CDR3 protein is CSARAGGAGNQPQHF. The CDR3 DNA sequence: TGCAGTGCTAGAGCCGGGGGCGCGGGCAATCAGCCCCAGCATTTT.

As concerns this clonotype: A read error is possible here, since a much larger clone lies one base away. The rearrangement links TRBV12-3 or TRBV12-4 to TRBJ2-7, with D possibly matching TRBD1 (5 bases). This CDR3 contains 14 residues. V dropped 6 bases and J dropped 2 bases, with 14 bases sitting between them. The CDR3 coding sequence is TGTGCCAGCAGGTCCCAGGGCGCCGCCTACGAGCAGTACTTC. It translates to CASRSQGAAYEQYF.

In this sample, this clonotype turned up many times. This chain joins TRBV4-3 and TRBJ2-1; D may be TRBD1 (5 bases). CDR1 is LGHNA, CDR2 YSLEER, per germline. Trimming took 3 bases from V and 0 from J, leaving 12 bases between them. The CDR3 has 16 residues. CDR3 sequence reads: CASSQGLGSSYNEQFF. The CDR3 nucleotides are TGCGCCAGCAGCCAGGGGCTAGGCAGCTCCTACAATGAGCAGTTCTTC.

The V call is TRBV7-9, the J call TRBJ2-5, with D perhaps TRBD1 (6 bases). Germline V gene lookup returns CDR1 SEHNR and CDR2 FQNEAQ (reference sequence). This CDR3 spans 14 amino acids. Between the trimmed V and J ends, which lost 5 bases and 4 bases, there was a span of 14 bases. CDR3 residues: CASSREQGSETQYF. CDR3 bases: TGTGCCAGCAGCCGAGAACAGGGTTCAGAGACCCAGTACTTC.

This clonotype was found a few times. The chain carries TRBV7-9 and TRBJ1-2, with no clear D. V shed 4 bases and J shed 6 bases, with 12 bases lying between them. The CDR3 loop spans 13 amino acids. The germline CDR1 and CDR2 sequences are SEHNR and FQNEAQ (reference sequence). CDR3 amino acids: CASSYPGKNGYTF. CDR3 nucleotides: TGTGCCAGCAGCTACCCCGGGAAGAATGGCTACACCTTC. Full variable domain (outside the CDR3, taken from reference TRBV7-9 and TRBJ1-2): DTGVSQNPRHKITKRGQNVTFRCDPISEHNRLYWYRQTLGQGPEFLTYFQNEAQLEKSRLLSDRFSAERPKGSFSTLEIQRTEQGDSAMYLCASSYPGKNGYTFGSGTRLTVV.